One and the same sample provided the 10 T cell receptor beta chains below, sequenced in a study of Graves' ophthalmopathy and Graves' hyperthyroidism. TCR beta CDR3 regions were amplified from RNA transcripts. HTBI primers primed a first-round RT-PCR, and a second-round multiplex PCR followed. TCRdb re-analysed the multiplex PCR reads in MiXCR, keeping a single row per CDR3 protein. The table shows a few hundred thousand distinct CDR3 sequences, with about 17% occurring only once. The sample taken for sequencing was peripheral blood. These receptors came from an adult woman with stable Graves' hyperthyroidism.

This chain uses TRBV30 with TRBJ2-7; the D gene is possibly TRBD1 (6 bases). CDR1 is GTSNPN, CDR2 SVGIG, per germline (reference sequence). The CDR3 is 14 amino acids. V gave up 4 bases and J gave up 5 bases, with 18 bases separating them. For the CDR3, the DNA is TGTGCCTGGAACCGGGACACCCCTAGACACGAGCAGTACTTC. It encodes CAWNRDTPRHEQYF.

This clonotype was counted many times. This sequence joins TRBV28 and TRBJ2-7; TRBD1 or TRBD2 may be the D gene (5 bases each). From germline, CDR1 is MDHEN and CDR2 SYDVKM. V was pared by 2 bases and J by 6 bases, with 8 bases between. The CDR3 is 12 amino acids. CDR3 in amino acids: CASSLRGVEQYF. CDR3 nucleotide sequence: TGTGCCAGCAGTTTAAGAGGGGTCGAGCAGTACTTC.

This clonotype appeared a single time. A much bigger clone sits one base away, suggesting this may be a read error. This chain joins TRBV11-2 and TRBJ2-4, with 8 bases aligning to TRBD1. The germline CDR1 and CDR2 sequences are SGHAT and FQNNGV. This CDR3 spans 16 amino acids. With V trimmed by 5 bases and J by 14 bases, 20 bases remained unmatched. The CDR3 nucleotides are TGTGCCAGCAGCCGACTAGGCCGGACAGGGCGAAACAGTAAGTACTTC. It codes for CASSRLGRTGRNSKYF. The complete variable domain, with remaining parts taken from reference TRBV11-2 and TRBJ2-4, reads EAGVAQSPRYKIIEKRQSVAFWCNPISGHATLYWYQQILGQGPKLLIQFQNNGVVDDSQLPKDRFSAERLKGVDSTLKIQPAKLEDSAVYLCASSRLGRTGRNSKYFGAGTRLSVL.

This clonotype was counted many times. The chain couples TRBV6-2 or TRBV6-3 to TRBJ2-7; tentative D call: TRBD2 (6 bases). Looked up from germline, CDR1 is MNHEY and CDR2 is SVGEGT. V was shortened by 0 bases and J by 5 bases, with 14 bases between the two germline ends. This CDR3 has 15 amino acids. As DNA, the CDR3 is TGTGCCAGCAGTTACTCGCCGGGAGCGATCCACGAGCAGTACTTC. This translates into CASSYSPGAIHEQYF.

At least ten counts were recorded for this clonotype. V and J are TRBV12-3 or TRBV12-4 and TRBJ2-4; the D gene is possibly TRBD2 (6 bases). V was cut by 5 bases and J by 13 bases, with 12 bases left in between. The CDR3 has 11 residues. CDR3 nucleotide sequence: TGTGCCAGCAGTCCCGGGACTCTCCAGTACTTC. Amino acids: CASSPGTLQYF.

This clonotype was recorded many times. This CDR3 is CASSENRGNEQYF. The CDR3 nucleotides are TGCGCCAGCAGTGAGAACCGGGGGAACGAGCAGTACTTC. The chain carries TRBV10-2 and TRBJ2-7, with a tentative D call TRBD2 (6 bases). Germline loops: CDR1 WSHSY, CDR2 SAAADI. V was clipped by 2 bases and J by 5 bases, with 10 bases between them. The CDR3 runs to 13 residues.

This clonotype was observed at least ten times. The chain couples TRBV12-5 to TRBJ2-7, with D possibly being TRBD1 or TRBD2 (6 bases each). V gave up 2 bases and J gave up 2 bases, with 13 bases separating them. This CDR3 has 15 amino acids. Germline values: CDR1 LGHNT, CDR2 FRNRAP. CDR3 coding DNA: TGTGCTAGTGGTTTGTGGGGGGCTTGGGCCTACGAGCAGTACTTC. It translates to CASGLWGAWAYEQYF.

This clonotype has ten or more counts. This chain links TRBV20-1 with TRBJ1-3, with D possibly being TRBD1 (6 bases). The germline V and J ends were trimmed by 6 bases and 0 bases, with 9 bases remaining between them. Germline V gene data show CDR1 as DFQATT and CDR2 as SNEGSKA (reference sequence). This CDR3 has 13 residues. The CDR3 spells CSAQGGSGNTIYF. The CDR3 nucleotides read TGCAGTGCCCAAGGGGGCTCTGGAAACACCATATATTTT.

CDR3 sequence reads: CASSFSISYGYTF. The CDR3 nucleotides are TGTGCCAGCAGTTTCAGCATTTCCTATGGCTACACCTTC. The chain couples TRBV12-3 or TRBV12-4 to TRBJ1-2; D gene unclear. Trimming took off 3 bases at V and 4 bases at J, with 9 bases between the two ends. This CDR3 has 13 amino acids.

This clonotype was counted ten times or more. The chain is built from TRBV20-1 and TRBJ2-7; D unresolved. The germline V gene has CDR1 DFQATT and CDR2 SNEGSKA (reference sequence). V was clipped by 6 bases and J by 9 bases, with 12 bases between them. CDR3 length: 10 amino acids. This chain's CDR3 is CSALEGRQYF. The CDR3 region has the DNA TGCAGTGCCCTAGAAGGGCGGCAGTACTTC.